The 7 T cell receptor beta chains reported below all come from one sample, sequenced in a study of blood T cells in healthy people across ages. The authors ran a second PCR of about 6 to 12 cycles using a sample-barcoded 5' primer and a J-beta primer mix. TCRdb independently ran MiXCR on the 5' RACE reads; one entry per CDR3 protein. The profile shows roughly 800,000 distinct CDR3 sequences, 58% of them singletons. The sample comprised blood. Receptors were obtained from a man between 25 and 39 years old in good health.

This clonotype was found once. This rearrangement joins TRBV11-2 to TRBJ1-1; D unclear. CDR3 length: 14 amino acids. V lost 1 base and J 3 bases, leaving 9 bases between the germline ends. In germline, CDR1 is SGHAT, CDR2 FQNNGV. The CDR3 protein is CASSLAAGYTEAFF. CDR3 sequence (DNA): TGTGCCAGCAGCTTAGCCGCCGGCTACACTGAAGCTTTCTTT.

The rearrangement links TRBV20-1 to TRBJ1-5; possibly TRBD1 for D (6 bases). V was cut by 2 bases and J by 1 base, with 9 bases left in between. CDR3 length equals 14 residues. Germline-derived CDR1 and CDR2 are DFQATT and SNEGSKA (reference sequence). This CDR3 reads CSARQGQSNQPQHF. The CDR3 DNA reads TGCAGTGCTAGACAGGGGCAGAGCAATCAGCCCCAGCATTTT.

In the case of this clonotype: The junction differs from germline at one of its ends, possibly a read error. The V and J genes are TRBV14 and TRBJ2-6, with D perhaps matching TRBD1 (5 bases). CDR1 and CDR2 (germline): SGHDN, FVKESK. The CDR3 totals 18 residues. Here the CDR3 DNA reads TGTGCCAGCAGCCAAGTTGGAGTATTCCTCTCTGGGGCTAACGTCCTGACTTTC. Protein sequence: CASSQVGVFLSGANVLTF.

The chain recombines TRBV4-2 with TRBJ2-7; possible D gene TRBD1, 6 bases. The germline gives CDR1 LGHNA, CDR2 YNFKEQ. The CDR3 sequence is 15 residues long. V was shortened by 0 bases and J by 5 bases, with 14 bases between the two germline ends. CDR3 in DNA: TGTGCCAGCAGCCAAGAGGCACAGGGTCTCCACGAGCAGTACTTC. It translates to CASSQEAQGLHEQYF.

As to this clonotype: A much more abundant neighbour one base away suggests this may be a read error. The chain is built from TRBV5-1 and TRBJ1-5; the D gene is possibly TRBD1 (5 bases). The CDR3 consists of 14 residues. V lost 4 bases, J lost 5 bases, and 13 bases lay in between. Germline V lookup: CDR1 SGHRS, CDR2 YFSETQ. CDR3 amino acids: CASSVGQGHQPQHF. CDR3 bases: TGCGCCAGCAGCGTGGGGCAGGGACATCAGCCCCAGCATTTT. The full variable domain, rest sourced from reference TRBV5-1 and TRBJ1-5, is KAGVTQTPRYLIKTRGQQVTLSCSPISGHRSVSWYQQTPGQGLQFLFEYFSETQRNKGNFPGRFSGRQFSNSRSEMNVSTLELGDSALYLCASSVGQGHQPQHFGDGTRLSIL.

V and J are TRBV20-1 and TRBJ1-2; 7 nucleotides match TRBD1. Germline V gives CDR1 DFQATT, CDR2 SNEGSKA (reference sequence). Trimming cost V 3 bases and J 8 bases; bases outside gene matches: 15. The CDR3 spans 15 residues. The CDR3 sequence: CSARQRDRPLEGYTF. The CDR3 DNA reads as TGCAGTGCTAGGCAACGGGACAGACCTCTCGAGGGCTACACCTTC.

The chain uses TRBV9 and TRBJ2-3, with 8 bases identical to TRBD2. This CDR3 has 17 amino acids. The trim removed 4 bases at V and 1 base at J, leaving 11 bases unmatched. Germline CDR1 and CDR2: SGDLS and YYNGEE. The CDR3 nucleotides read TGTGCCAGCAGCCTGGGAAGCGGGAGAAGTGGCACAGATACGCAGTATTTT. The encoded protein is CASSLGSGRSGTDTQYF. Filled out from reference TRBV9 and TRBJ2-3, the complete variable domain reads DSGVTQTPKHLITATGQRVTLRCSPRSGDLSVYWYQQSLDQGLQFLIQYYNGEERAKGNILERFSAQQFPDLHSELNLSSLELGDSALYFCASSLGSGRSGTDTQYFGPGTRLTVL.